The clone carrying this T cell receptor (beta chain) was found a few times. Its antigen is unknown. Germline V gene sequence: CDR1 DFQATT, CDR2 SNEGSKA (reference sequence). V was cut by 6 bases and J by 4 bases, with 10 bases left in between. The CDR3 contains 12 residues. 5'RACE template switching produced TCR cDNA carrying a universal primer site and UMIs. TCRdb re-derived calls from the 5' RACE reads in MiXCR, one entry per CDR3 protein. This sample has more than 350,000 distinct CDR3 sequences, with 11% found just once. This specimen comes from a study of T cells after yellow fever vaccination. The study, taken as a whole, reports: FACS-sorted repertoires could contain abundant clonotypes contaminating from the bulk population. Relatively few clonotypes were ones that appeared in both CD4 and CD8 compartments. The study found a weaker secondary response that peaked faster, day 5 versus 15.

The starting material was PBMCs, obtained on the day of the first yellow fever vaccination. This chain connects TRBV20-1 to TRBJ2-1; maybe TRBD1 (5 bases). The sequence came from a man younger than 35 who received the YFV17D yellow fever vaccine. CDR3 DNA sequence: TGCAGTGCCCCCGACAGATACAATGAGCAGTTCTTC. This sequence encodes CSAPDRYNEQFF.